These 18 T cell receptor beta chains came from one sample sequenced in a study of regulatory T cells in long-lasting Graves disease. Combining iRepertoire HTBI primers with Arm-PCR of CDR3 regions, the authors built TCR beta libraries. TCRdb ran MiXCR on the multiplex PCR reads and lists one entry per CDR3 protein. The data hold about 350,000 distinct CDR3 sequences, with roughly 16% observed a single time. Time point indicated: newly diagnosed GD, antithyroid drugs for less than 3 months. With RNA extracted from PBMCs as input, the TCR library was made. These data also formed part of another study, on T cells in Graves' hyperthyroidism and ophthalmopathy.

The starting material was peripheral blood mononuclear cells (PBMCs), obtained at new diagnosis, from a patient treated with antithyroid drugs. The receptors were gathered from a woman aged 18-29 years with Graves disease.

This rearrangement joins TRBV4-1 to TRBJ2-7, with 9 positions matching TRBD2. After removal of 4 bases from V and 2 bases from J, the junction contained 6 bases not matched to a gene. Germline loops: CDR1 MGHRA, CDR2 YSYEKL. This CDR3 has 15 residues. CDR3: CASSPLAGETYEQYF. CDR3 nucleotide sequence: TGCGCCAGCAGCCCATTAGCGGGGGAGACCTACGAGCAGTACTTC.

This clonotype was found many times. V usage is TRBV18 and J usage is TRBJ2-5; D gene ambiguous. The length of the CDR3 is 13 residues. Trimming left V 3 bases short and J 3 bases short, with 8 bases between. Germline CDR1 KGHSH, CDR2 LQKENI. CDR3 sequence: CASSPRREETQYF. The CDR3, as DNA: TGTGCCAGCTCACCTAGGCGAGAAGAGACCCAGTACTTC. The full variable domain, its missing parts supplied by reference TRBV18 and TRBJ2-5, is NAGVMQNPRHLVRRRGQEARLRCSPMKGHSHVYWYRQLPEEGLKFMVYLQKENIIDESGMPKERFSAEFPKEGPSILRIQQVVRGDSAAYFCASSPRREETQYFGPGTRLLVL.

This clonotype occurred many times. In DNA, the CDR3 is TGTGCCAGCAGCCAAGAACCCCTTGAGACCCAGTACTTC. Protein: CASSQEPLETQYF. This sequence joins TRBV3-1 and TRBJ2-5; D remains unclear. Trimming removed 0 bases from V and 5 bases from J, with 7 bases in between. The CDR3 runs 13 residues. Per the germline V gene, CDR1 is LGHDT and CDR2 is YNNKEL (reference sequence).

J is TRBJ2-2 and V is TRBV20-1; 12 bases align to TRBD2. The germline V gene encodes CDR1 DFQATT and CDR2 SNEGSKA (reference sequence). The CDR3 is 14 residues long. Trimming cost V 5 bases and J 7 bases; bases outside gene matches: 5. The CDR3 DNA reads TGCAGTGCTTGGACTAGCGGGATTGGCGGGGAGCTGTTTTTT. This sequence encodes CSAWTSGIGGELFF.

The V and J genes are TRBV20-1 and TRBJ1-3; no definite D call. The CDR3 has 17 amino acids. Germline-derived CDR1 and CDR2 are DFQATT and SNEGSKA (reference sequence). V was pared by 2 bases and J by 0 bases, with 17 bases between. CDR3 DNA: TGCAGTGCTAGATCTCCATCGTTTGGAGACTCTGGAAACACCATATATTTT. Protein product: CSARSPSFGDSGNTIYF.

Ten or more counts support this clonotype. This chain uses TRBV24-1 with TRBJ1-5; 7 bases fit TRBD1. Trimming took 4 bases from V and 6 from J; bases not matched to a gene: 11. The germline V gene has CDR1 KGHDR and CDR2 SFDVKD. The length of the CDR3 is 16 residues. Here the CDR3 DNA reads TGTGCCACCAGTGACCCTCAGGGGGGTTTGGGTCAGCCCCAGCATTTT. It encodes CATSDPQGGLGQPQHF.

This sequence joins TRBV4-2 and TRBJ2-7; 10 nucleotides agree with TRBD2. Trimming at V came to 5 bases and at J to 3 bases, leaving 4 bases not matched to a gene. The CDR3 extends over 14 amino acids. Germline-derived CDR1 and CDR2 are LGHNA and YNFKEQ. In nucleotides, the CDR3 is TGTGCCAGCAGCGAGCGGGAGGGCGTCTACGAGCAGTACTTC. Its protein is CASSEREGVYEQYF.

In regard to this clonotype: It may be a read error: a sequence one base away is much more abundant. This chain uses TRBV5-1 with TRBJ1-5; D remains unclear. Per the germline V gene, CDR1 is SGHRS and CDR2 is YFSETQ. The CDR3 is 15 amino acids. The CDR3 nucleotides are TGTGCCAGCAGCTTAGGCCAGCTAGACAATCAGCCCAAGCATTTT. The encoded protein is CASSLGQLDNQPKHF.

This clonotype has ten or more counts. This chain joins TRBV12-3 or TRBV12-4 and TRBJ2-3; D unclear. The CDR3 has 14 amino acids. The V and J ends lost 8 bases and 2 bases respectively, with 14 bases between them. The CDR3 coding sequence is TGTGCCAGCGCTGCCCAACCCACCACAGATACGCAGTATTTT. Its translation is CASAAQPTTDTQYF.

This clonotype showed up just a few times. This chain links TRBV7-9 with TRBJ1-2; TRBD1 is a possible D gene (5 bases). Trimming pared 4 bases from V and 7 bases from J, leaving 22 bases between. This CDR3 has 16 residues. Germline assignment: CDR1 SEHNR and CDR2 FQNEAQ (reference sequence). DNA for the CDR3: TGTGCCAGCAGCTCGGGGAACGAAGGGACTCCCGCTGGCTACACCTTC. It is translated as CASSSGNEGTPAGYTF. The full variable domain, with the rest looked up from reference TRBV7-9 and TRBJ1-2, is DTGVSQNPRHKITKRGQNVTFRCDPISEHNRLYWYRQTLGQGPEFLTYFQNEAQLEKSRLLSDRFSAERPKGSFSTLEIQRTEQGDSAMYLCASSSGNEGTPAGYTFGSGTRLTVV.

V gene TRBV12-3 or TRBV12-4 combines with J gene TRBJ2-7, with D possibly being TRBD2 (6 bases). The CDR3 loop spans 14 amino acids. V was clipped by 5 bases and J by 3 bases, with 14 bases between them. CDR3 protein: CASSQDGGIYEQYF. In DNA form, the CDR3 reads TGTGCCAGCAGTCAGGACGGGGGAATCTACGAGCAGTACTTC.

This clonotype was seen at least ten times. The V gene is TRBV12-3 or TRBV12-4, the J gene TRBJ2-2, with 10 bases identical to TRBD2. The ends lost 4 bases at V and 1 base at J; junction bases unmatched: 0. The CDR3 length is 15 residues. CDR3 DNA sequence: TGTGCCAGCAGTTCTAGCGGGGGGAACACCGGGGAGCTGTTTTTT. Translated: CASSSSGGNTGELFF.

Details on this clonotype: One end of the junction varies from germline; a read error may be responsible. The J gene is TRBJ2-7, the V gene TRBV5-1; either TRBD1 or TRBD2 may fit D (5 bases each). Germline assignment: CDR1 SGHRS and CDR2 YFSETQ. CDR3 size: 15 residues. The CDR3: CAISLGPGTQYEQYF. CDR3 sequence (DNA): TGCGCCATCAGCTTGGGCCCAGGGACCCAGTACGAGCAGTACTTC.

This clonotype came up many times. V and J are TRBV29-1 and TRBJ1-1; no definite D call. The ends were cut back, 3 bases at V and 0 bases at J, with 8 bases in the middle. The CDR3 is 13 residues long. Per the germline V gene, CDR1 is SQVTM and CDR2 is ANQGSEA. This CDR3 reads CSVEGNLNTEAFF. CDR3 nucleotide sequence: TGCAGCGTTGAGGGGAACCTGAACACTGAAGCTTTCTTT.

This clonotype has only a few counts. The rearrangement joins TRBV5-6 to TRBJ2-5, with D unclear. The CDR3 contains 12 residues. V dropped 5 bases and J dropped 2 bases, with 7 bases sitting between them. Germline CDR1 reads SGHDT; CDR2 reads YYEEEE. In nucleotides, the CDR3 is TGTGCCAGCAGAAGGGAACAAGAGACCCAGTACTTC. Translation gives CASRREQETQYF.

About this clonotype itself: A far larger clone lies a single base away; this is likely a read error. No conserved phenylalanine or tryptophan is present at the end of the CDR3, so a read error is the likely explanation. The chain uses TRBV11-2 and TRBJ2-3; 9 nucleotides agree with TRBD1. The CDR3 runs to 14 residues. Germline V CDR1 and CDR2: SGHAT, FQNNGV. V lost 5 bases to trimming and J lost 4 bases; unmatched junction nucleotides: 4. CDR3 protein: CASSVTGGADTQYS. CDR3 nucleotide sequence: TGTGCCAGCAGCGTCACAGGGGGCGCAGATACGCAGTATTCT.

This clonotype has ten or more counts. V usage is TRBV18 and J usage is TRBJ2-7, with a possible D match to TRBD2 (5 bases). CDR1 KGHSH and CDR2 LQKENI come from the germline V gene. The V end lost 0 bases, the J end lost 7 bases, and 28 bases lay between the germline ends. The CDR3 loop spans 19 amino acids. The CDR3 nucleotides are TGTGCCAGCTCACCACCGGAGGCTACGTATAATCTGGGTCGCGGGGAGCAGTACTTC. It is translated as CASSPPEATYNLGRGEQYF.

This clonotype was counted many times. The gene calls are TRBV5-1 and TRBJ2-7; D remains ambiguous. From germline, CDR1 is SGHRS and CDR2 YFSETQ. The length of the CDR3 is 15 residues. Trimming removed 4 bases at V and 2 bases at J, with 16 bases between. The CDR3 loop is CASSPNAGFPYEQYF. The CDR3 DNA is TGCGCCAGCAGCCCGAATGCCGGGTTCCCCTACGAGCAGTACTTC.